The clone carrying this T cell receptor beta chain was seen a handful of times. What it recognizes is unknown. CDR1 SGHNT and CDR2 YENEEA come from the germline V gene. V shed 4 bases and J shed 7 bases, with 17 bases lying between them. The CDR3 covers 15 residues. Method: immunoSEQ multiplex PCR; TCRdb's copy keeps in-frame clones and lacks some. This table holds approximately 1,600 clones, 20% to 30% found once. The data were taken from a study of T cells in localized non-small cell lung cancer. Study results and caveats: Paired adjacent lung recovered a median approximately 57 of the top 100 tumor clones. Without multi-region sequencing, intratumor heterogeneity could not be excluded.

This TCR was recovered from a male donor aged 60 or over with stage II lung adenocarcinoma. The chain employs TRBV11-3 and TRBJ2-1; D remains unclear. This sample comprised normal lung tissue next to the tumor, obtained before any cancer treatment. The CDR3 nucleotides read TGTGCCAGCAGCTCCCGGCAGAGCTGGATGAATGAGCAGTTCTTC. Protein: CASSSRQSWMNEQFF. Full variable domain (remainder filled in from reference TRBV11-3 and TRBJ2-1): EAGVVQSPRYKIIEKKQPVAFWCNPISGHNTLYWYLQNLGQGPELLIRYENEEAVDDSQLPKDRFSAERLKGVDSTLKIQPAELGDSAVYLCASSSRQSWMNEQFFGPGTRLTVL.